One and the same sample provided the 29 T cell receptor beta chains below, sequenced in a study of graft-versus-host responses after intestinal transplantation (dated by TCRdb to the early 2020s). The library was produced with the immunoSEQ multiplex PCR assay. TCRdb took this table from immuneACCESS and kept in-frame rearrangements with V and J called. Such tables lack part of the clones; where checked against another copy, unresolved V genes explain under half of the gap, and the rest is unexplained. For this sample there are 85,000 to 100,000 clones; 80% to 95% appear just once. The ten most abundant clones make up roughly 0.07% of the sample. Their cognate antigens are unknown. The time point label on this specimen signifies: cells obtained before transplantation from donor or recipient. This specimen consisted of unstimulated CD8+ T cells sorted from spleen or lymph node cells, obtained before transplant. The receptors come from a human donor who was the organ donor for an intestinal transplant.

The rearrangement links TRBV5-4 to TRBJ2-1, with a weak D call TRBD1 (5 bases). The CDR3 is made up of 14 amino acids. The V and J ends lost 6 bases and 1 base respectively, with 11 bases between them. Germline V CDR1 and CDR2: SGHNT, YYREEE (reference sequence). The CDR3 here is CASTSTGSYNEQFF. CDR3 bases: TGTGCCAGCACTTCAACAGGTTCCTACAATGAGCAGTTCTTC. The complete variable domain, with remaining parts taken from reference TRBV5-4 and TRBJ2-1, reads ETGVTQSPTHLIKTRGQQVTLRCSSQSGHNTVSWYQQALGQGPQFIFQYYREEENGRGNFPPRFSGLQFPNYSSELNVNALELDDSALYLCASTSTGSYNEQFFGPGTRLTVL.

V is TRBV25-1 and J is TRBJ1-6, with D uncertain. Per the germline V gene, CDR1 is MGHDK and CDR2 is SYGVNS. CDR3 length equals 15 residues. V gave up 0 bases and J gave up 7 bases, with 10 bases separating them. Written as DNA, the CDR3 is TGTGCCAGCAGTGAATATATAATCGGGAATTCACCCCTCCACTTT. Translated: CASSEYIIGNSPLHF. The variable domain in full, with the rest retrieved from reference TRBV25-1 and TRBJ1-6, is EADIYQTPRYLVIGTGKKITLECSQTMGHDKMYWYQQDPGMELHLIHYSYGVNSTEKGDLSSESTVSRIRTEHFPLTLESARPSHTSQYLCASSEYIIGNSPLHFGNGTRLTVT.

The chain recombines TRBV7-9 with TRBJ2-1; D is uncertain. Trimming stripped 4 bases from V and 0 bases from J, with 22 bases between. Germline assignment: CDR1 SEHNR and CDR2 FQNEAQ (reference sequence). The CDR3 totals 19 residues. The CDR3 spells CASSSSPSPTIFSYNEQFF. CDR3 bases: TGTGCCAGCAGCTCATCTCCCTCGCCTACTATATTCTCCTACAATGAGCAGTTCTTC.

CDR3 bases: TGTGCCAGTAATGCCGACGACAGGACGAACACTGAAGCTTTCTTT. Its protein is CASNADDRTNTEAFF. The chain has TRBV19 and TRBJ1-1; TRBD1 is a possible D gene (6 bases). Germline assignment: CDR1 LNHDA and CDR2 SQIVND (reference sequence). V was shortened by 7 bases and J by 1 base, with 16 bases between the two germline ends. The CDR3 sequence is 15 residues long.

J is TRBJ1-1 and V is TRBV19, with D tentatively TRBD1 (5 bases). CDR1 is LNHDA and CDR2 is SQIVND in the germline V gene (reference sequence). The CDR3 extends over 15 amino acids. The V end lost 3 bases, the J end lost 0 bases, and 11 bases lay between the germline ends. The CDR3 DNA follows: TGTGCCAGTAGTATTCCAGGGCTCGTGAACACTGAAGCTTTCTTT. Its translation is CASSIPGLVNTEAFF.

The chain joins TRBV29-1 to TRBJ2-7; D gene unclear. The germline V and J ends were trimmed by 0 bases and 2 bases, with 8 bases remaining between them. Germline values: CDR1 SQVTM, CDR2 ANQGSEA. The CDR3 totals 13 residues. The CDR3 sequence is CSVEDRKTYEQYF. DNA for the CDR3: TGCAGCGTTGAAGACAGGAAAACCTACGAGCAGTACTTC.

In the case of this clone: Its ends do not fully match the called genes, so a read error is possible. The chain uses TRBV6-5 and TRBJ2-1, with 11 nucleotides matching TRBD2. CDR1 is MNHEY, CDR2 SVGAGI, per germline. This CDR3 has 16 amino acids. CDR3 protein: CASSFLSGGAGNEQLF. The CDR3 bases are TGTGCCAGCAGTTTCCTTAGCGGGGGGGCCGGGAATGAGCAGCTCTTC.

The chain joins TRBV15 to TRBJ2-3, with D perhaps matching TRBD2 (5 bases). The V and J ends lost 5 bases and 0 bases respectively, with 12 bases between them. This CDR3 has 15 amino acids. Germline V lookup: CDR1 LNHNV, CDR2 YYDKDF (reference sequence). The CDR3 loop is CATSALGASTDTQYF. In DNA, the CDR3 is TGTGCCACCAGCGCCTTGGGAGCGAGCACAGATACGCAGTATTTT.

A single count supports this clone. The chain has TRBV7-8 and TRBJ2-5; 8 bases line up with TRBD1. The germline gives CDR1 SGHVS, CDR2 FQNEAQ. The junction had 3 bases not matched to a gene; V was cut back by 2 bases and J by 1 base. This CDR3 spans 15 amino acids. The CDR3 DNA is TGTGCCAGCAGCTTACGGACAGGGCTCCAAGAGACCCAGTACTTC. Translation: CASSLRTGLQETQYF.

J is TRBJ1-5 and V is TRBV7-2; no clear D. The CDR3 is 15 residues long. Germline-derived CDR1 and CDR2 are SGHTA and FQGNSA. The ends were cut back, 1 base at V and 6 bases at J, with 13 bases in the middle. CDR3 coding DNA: TGTGCCAGCAGCTTAGACTTTGAGGAAGGTCAGCCCCAGCATTTT. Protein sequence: CASSLDFEEGQPQHF.

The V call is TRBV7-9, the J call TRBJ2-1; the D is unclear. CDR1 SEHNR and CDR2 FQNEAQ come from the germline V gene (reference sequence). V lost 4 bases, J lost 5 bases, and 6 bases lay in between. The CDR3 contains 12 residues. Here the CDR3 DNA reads TGTGCCAGCAGCTCAGGAAACAATGAGCAGTTCTTC. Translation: CASSSGNNEQFF.

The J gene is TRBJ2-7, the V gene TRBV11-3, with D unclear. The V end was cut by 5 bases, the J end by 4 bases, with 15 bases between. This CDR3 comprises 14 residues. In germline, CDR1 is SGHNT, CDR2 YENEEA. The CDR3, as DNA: TGTGCCAGCAGCCCCTATACGGTCGAATACGAGCAGTACTTC. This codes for CASSPYTVEYEQYF.

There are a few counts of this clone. Here the CDR3 DNA reads TGCAGCGTTCTAGGACTAGAATATAACTACGAGCAGTACTTC. It is translated as CSVLGLEYNYEQYF. The V gene is TRBV29-1, the J gene TRBJ2-7; 7 bases map to TRBD2. CDR3 length equals 14 residues. In germline, CDR1 is SQVTM, CDR2 ANQGSEA. The J segment lost 3 bases and the V segment lost 5 bases, leaving 10 bases of the junction unmatched.

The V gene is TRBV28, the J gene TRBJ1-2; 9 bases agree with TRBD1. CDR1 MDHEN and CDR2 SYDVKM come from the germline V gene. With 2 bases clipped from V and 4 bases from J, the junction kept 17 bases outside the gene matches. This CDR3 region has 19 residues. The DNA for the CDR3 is TGTGCCAGCAGTTTACCCCGTTGGACAGGGGTCGACGCTACCTATGGCTACACCTTC. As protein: CASSLPRWTGVDATYGYTF.

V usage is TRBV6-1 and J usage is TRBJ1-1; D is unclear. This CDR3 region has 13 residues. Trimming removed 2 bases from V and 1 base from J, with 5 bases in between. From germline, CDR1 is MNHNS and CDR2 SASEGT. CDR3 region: CASSENWNTEAFF. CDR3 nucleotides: TGTGCCAGCAGTGAAAACTGGAACACTGAAGCTTTCTTT.

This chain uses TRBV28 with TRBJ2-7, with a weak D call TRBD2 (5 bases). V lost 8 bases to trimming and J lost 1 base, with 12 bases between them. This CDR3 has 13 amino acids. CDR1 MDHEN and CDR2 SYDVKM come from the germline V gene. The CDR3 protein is CASSSEESYEQYF. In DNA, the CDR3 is TGTGCCAGCTCATCGGAGGAGTCCTACGAGCAGTACTTC.

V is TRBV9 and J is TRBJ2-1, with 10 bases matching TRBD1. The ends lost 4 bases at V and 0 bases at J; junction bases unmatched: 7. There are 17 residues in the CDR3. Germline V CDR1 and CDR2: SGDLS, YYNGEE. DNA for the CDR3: TGTGCCAGCAGCACCGGACAGGGGGTTGGCTCCTACAATGAGCAGTTCTTC. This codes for CASSTGQGVGSYNEQFF.

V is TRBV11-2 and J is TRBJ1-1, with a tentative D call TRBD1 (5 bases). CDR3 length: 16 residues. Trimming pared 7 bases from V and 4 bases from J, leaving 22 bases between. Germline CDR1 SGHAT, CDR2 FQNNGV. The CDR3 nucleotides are TGTGCCAGCACCTCACGGACCGACAGACCTAGCACTGAAGCTTTCTTT. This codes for CASTSRTDRPSTEAFF.

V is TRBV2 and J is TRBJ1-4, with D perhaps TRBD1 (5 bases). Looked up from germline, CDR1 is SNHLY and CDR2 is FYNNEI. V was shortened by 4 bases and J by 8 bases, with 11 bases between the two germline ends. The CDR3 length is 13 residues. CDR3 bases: TGTGCCAGCAGTGGGGCAGGGCTCGAAAAACTGTTTTTT. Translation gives CASSGAGLEKLFF.

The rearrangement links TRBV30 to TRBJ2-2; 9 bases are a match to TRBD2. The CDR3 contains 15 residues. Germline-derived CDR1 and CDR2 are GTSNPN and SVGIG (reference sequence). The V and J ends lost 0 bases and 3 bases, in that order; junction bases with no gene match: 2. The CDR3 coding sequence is TGTGCCTGGAGTGTACGGACTAGCGACACCGGGGAGCTGTTTTTT. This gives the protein CAWSVRTSDTGELFF.

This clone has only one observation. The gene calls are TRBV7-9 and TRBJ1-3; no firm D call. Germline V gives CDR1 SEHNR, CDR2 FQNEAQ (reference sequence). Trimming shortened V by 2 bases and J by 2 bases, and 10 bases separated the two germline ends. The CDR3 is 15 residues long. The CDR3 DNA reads TGTGCCAGCAGCTTAACACGGGTTCCTGGAAACACCATATATTTT. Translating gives CASSLTRVPGNTIYF.

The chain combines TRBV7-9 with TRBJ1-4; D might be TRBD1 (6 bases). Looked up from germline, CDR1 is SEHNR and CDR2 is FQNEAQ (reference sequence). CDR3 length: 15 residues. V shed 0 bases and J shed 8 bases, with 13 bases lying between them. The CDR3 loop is CASSLAGGFSEKLFF. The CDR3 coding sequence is TGTGCCAGCAGCTTAGCAGGGGGTTTCTCAGAAAAACTGTTTTTT.

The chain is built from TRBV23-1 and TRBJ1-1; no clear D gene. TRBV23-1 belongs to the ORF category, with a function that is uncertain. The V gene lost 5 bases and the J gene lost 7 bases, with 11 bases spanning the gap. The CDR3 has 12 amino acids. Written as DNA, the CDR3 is TGCGCCAGCAGTTTTCAGTTCCTTGAAGCTTTCTTT. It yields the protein CASSFQFLEAFF.

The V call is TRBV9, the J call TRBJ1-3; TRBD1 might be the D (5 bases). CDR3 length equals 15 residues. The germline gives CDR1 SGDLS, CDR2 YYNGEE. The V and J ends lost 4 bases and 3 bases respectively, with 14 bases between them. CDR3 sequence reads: CASSPRASSGNTIYF. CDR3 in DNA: TGTGCCAGCAGCCCCAGGGCCTCAAGTGGAAACACCATATATTTT.

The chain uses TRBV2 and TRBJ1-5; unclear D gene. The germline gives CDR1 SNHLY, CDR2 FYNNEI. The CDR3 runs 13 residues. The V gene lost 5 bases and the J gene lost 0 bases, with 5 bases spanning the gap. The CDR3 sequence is CASSYNSNQPQHF. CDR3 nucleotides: TGTGCCAGCAGTTATAATAGCAATCAGCCCCAGCATTTT.

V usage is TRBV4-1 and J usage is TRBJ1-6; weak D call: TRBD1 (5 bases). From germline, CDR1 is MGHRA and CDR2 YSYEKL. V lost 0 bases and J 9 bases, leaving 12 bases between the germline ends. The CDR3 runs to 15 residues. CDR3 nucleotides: TGCGCCAGCAGCCAAGATCAGACAGTACCTTCACCCCTCCACTTT. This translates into CASSQDQTVPSPLHF.

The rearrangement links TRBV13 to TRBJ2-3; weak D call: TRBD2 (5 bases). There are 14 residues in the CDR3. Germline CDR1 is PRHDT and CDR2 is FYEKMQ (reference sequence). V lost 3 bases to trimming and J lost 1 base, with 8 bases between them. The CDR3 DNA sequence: TGTGCCAGCAGCTTGGGAGAGGGCACAGATACGCAGTATTTT. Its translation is CASSLGEGTDTQYF. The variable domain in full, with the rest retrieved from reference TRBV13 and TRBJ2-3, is AAGVIQSPRHLIKEKRETATLKCYPIPRHDTVYWYQQGPGQDPQFLISFYEKMQSDKGSIPDRFSAQQFSDYHSELNMSSLELGDSALYFCASSLGEGTDTQYFGPGTRLTVL.

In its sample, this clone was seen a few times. The CDR3 loop reads CASSPSGGTPDGYTF. The CDR3, as DNA: TGCGCCAGCAGCCCGTCCGGCGGGACCCCGGATGGCTACACCTTC. The V gene is TRBV4-1, the J gene TRBJ1-2; perhaps TRBD1 as D (5 bases). This CDR3 contains 15 residues. V shed 4 bases and J shed 6 bases, with 18 bases lying between them. Germline V gene data show CDR1 as MGHRA and CDR2 as YSYEKL.

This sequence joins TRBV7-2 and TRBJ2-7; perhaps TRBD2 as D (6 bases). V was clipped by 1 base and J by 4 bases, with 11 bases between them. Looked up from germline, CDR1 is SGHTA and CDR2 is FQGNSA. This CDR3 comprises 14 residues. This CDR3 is CASSLVRGGYEQYF. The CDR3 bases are TGTGCCAGCAGCTTAGTTCGTGGAGGGTACGAGCAGTACTTC.